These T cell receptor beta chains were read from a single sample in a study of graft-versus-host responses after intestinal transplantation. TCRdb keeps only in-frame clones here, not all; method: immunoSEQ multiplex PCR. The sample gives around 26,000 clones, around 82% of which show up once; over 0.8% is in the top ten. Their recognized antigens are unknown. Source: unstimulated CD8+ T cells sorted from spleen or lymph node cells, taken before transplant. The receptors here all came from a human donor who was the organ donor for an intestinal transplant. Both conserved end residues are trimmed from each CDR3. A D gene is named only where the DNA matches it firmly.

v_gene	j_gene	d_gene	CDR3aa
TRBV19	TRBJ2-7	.	ASSVGPSTTYEQY
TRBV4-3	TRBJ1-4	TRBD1	ASSQGPDRDGEKLF
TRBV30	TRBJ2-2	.	ACQTNTGELF
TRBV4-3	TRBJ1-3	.	ASSQDFGLSAGNTIY
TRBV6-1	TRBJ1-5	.	ASSERQGNQPQH
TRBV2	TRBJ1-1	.	ASRKGQTGNTEAF
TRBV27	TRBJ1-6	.	ASSLVSGHNSPLH
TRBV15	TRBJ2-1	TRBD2	ATSKDSVGTSGRAWDEQF
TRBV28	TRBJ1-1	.	ASSQGNGNTEAF
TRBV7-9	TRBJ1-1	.	ASSLAREGGAAF
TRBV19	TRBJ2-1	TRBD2	ASSEVAGGFYNEQF
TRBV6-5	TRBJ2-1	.	ASSYSSPEQF
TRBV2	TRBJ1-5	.	ASSDAAIDSNQPQH
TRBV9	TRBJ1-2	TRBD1	ASSVGGQGGGYT
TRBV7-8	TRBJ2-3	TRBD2	ASSLNPRGLVDTQY
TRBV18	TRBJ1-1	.	ASSPPGLEAF